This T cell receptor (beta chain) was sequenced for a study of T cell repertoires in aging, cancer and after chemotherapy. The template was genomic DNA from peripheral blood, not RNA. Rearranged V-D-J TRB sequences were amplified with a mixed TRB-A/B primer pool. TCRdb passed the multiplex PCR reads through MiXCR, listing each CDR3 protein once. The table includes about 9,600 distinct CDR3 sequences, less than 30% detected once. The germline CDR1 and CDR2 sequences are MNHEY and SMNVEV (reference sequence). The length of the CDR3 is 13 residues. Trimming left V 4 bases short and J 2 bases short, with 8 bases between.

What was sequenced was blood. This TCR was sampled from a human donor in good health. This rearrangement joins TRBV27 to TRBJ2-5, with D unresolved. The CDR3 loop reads CASSSQAQETQYF. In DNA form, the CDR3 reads TGTGCCAGCAGTTCTCAGGCGCAAGAGACCCAGTACTTC.